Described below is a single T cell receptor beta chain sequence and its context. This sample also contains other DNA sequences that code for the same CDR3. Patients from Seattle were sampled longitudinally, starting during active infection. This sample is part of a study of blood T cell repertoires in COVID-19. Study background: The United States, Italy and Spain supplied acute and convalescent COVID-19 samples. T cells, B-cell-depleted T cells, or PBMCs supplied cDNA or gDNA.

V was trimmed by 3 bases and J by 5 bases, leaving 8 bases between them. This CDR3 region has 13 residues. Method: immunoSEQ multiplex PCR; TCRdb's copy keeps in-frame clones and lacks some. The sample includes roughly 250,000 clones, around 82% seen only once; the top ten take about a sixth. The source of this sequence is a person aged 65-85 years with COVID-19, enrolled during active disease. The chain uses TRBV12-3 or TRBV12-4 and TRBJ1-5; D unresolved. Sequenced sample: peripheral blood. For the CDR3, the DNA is TGTGCCAGCAGTTTGAGTCGGGATCAGCCCCAGCATTTT. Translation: CASSLSRDQPQHF.